The rows below give T cell receptor beta chains drawn from one sample of a study of cytomegalovirus exposure and HLA in healthy donors. Sequenced by immunoSEQ multiplex PCR; TCRdb stores in-frame clones only, minus some. The sample holds about 190,000 clones, roughly 87% seen once. The source material was PBMCs. These receptors were collected from a man aged 45-60 years in good health and CMV-seronegative. Each CDR3 is given with its conserved first and last residue. Each record gives: D gene, V gene, clone size, J gene, CDR3 DNA, CDR3 protein. D genes are given only for firm matches. Where a row states a size, it is once, few, many or the class of an expanded clone; other rows omit it.

NA	TRBV2	NA	TRBJ1-5	TGTGCCAGCAGAAAAACAGGGAACAGCAATCAGCCCCAGCATTTT	CASRKTGNSNQPQHF
NA	TRBV11-2	NA	TRBJ1-2	TGTGCCAGCAGCCTGCGGGGACGAAATGGCTACACCTTC	CASSLRGRNGYTF
NA	TRBV6-5	few	TRBJ1-5	TGTGCCAGCGGCCGAGCCGGGGGGAGCAATCAGCCCCAGCATTTT	CASGRAGGSNQPQHF
NA	TRBV7-3	NA	TRBJ2-3	TGTGCCAGCAGCCCCTCGGGGGGCCAGGGCACAGATACGCAGTATTTT	CASSPSGGQGTDTQYF
TRBD2	TRBV5-1	NA	TRBJ2-2	TGCGCCAGCAGCTCTAGCGGGAGTGAGACCGGGGAGCTGTTTTTT	CASSSSGSETGELFF
NA	TRBV12-5	NA	TRBJ1-3	TGTGCTAGTGGATCAGGGGACCCCTCTGGAAACACCATATATTTT	CASGSGDPSGNTIYF
NA	TRBV12-5	NA	TRBJ1-1	TGTGCTAGTGGGAGGGAGGGCTGGGCCACTGAAGCTTTCTTT	CASGREGWATEAFF
NA	TRBV18	NA	TRBJ1-4	TGTGCCAGCTCGCACGGGGAATTAGGCACTAATGAAAAACTGTTTTTT	CASSHGELGTNEKLFF
NA	TRBV5-5	once	TRBJ2-2	TGTGCCAGCAGCCCAGGGGCGACGAACACCGGGGAGCTGTTTTTT	CASSPGATNTGELFF
TRBD1	TRBV7-7	once	TRBJ1-1	TGTGCTAGCAGCCCCGGGACAGGGGGCACTGAAGCTTTCTTT	CASSPGTGGTEAFF
TRBD1	TRBV9	NA	TRBJ1-1	TGTGCCAGCAGCGCCTGGGACAGGGACACTGAAGCTTTCTTT	CASSAWDRDTEAFF
NA	TRBV7-2	NA	TRBJ1-5	TGTGCCAGCAGCTTAGTTGGGACAACCAGTAGCAATCAGCCCCAGCATTTT	CASSLVGTTSSNQPQHF
NA	TRBV7-3	NA	TRBJ2-7	TGTGCCAGCAGCCCTTCCCCGCGCTCCTACGAGCAGTACTTC	CASSPSPRSYEQYF
NA	TRBV5-1	NA	TRBJ2-3	TGCGCCAGCAGCTTGGGGACAGGCACAGATACGCAGTATTTT	CASSLGTGTDTQYF
NA	TRBV5-6	NA	TRBJ1-3	TGTGCCAGCAGCTTGTGGCAGTTCCCTGGAAACACCATATATTTT	CASSLWQFPGNTIYF
NA	TRBV6-1	few	TRBJ1-2	TGTGCCAGCAGTGAATTGGAGGGAAGGGGTGGCTACACCTTC	CASSELEGRGGYTF
TRBD1	TRBV6-5	NA	TRBJ2-1	TGTGCCAGCAGTTCGCCAGGGACAGGGATAGGGAATGAGCAGTTCTTC	CASSSPGTGIGNEQFF
NA	TRBV7-2	NA	TRBJ1-4	TGTGCCAGCACCAACGGGTATAAACTGTTTTTT	CASTNGYKLFF
NA	TRBV5-1	NA	TRBJ1-6	TGCGCCAGCAGCCCCGTGGAGGCCGGGAACGGGGCACCCCTCCACTTT	CASSPVEAGNGAPLHF
TRBD1	TRBV7-7	NA	TRBJ2-5	TGTGCTAGCAGCCCGGGACAGTCCCGGGAGACCCAGTACTTC	CASSPGQSRETQYF
NA	TRBV18	NA	TRBJ1-2	TGTGCCAGCTCACTATCCACAGGAGAGGAGGGCTACACCTTC	CASSLSTGEEGYTF
TRBD2	TRBV6-6	NA	TRBJ2-1	TGTGCCAGCAGTTACGCGGGACTAGCGGACAATGAGCAGTTCTTC	CASSYAGLADNEQFF
NA	TRBV19	once	TRBJ1-2	TGTGCCAGTAGTCACGGCCTAGCCTCTAACTATGGCTACACCTTC	CASSHGLASNYGYTF
TRBD2	TRBV7-9	once	TRBJ2-7	TGTGCCAGCAGCCGAAACCGGACTAGCGGGACCCACGAGCAGTACTTC	CASSRNRTSGTHEQYF
NA	TRBV2	NA	TRBJ2-7	TGTGCCAGCAGTGAACAGGGCTCCTACGAGCAGTACTTC	CASSEQGSYEQYF
TRBD2	TRBV6-6	NA	TRBJ2-7	TGTGCCAGCATCGAGGGACTAGCGGGAGGCTACGAGCAGTACTTC	CASIEGLAGGYEQYF
NA	TRBV21-1	NA	TRBJ2-2	TGTGCCAGCAGCAAAGATACGGAACGGACAGGACCTCGTTTGTTAACCGGGGAGCTGTTTTTT	CASSKDTERTGPRLLTGELFF
TRBD2	TRBV9	NA	TRBJ2-3	TGTGCCAGCAGCGCCAGGACTAGCAGGAAAGATACGCAGTATTTT	CASSARTSRKDTQYF
TRBD2	TRBV7-2	once	TRBJ2-7	TGTGCCAGCAGCTTAGGTGGCGGGAGGGCCGATGAGCAGTACTTC	CASSLGGGRADEQYF